Below, 21 T cell receptor beta chains from the same sample are listed, as sequenced in a study of patients and donors after allogeneic stem cell transplantation. TCRdb passed the RT-PCR reads through MiXCR, listing each CDR3 protein once. This sample has over 350,000 distinct CDR3 sequences; 16% occur once, and the top ten carry less than 8.5%. Sequenced sample: blood, either unsorted or a sorted T cell fraction (not recorded which). These receptors all come from a human donor who was either an allogeneic HSCT recipient or a stem cell or donor lymphocyte infusion donor (not recorded which). It is not recorded whose cells these are; they may come from a transplant donor.

As DNA, the CDR3 is TGTGCCAGCAGCTTTAGCGGGAGCTTGAGTACGCAGTATTTT. It translates to CASSFSGSLSTQYF. The chain employs TRBV7-9 and TRBJ2-3, with 9 bases that match TRBD2. J was trimmed by 8 bases and V by 3 bases; bases with no gene match: 6. From germline, CDR1 is SEHNR and CDR2 FQNEAQ (reference sequence). The CDR3 has 14 residues.

The CDR3 nucleotides are TGTGCCAGCAAAAGAGGGGGGAGCCAAGAGACCCAGTACTTC. Amino acid sequence: CASKRGGSQETQYF. The chain joins TRBV27 to TRBJ2-5, with D perhaps matching TRBD1 or TRBD2 (6 bases each). The CDR3 extends over 14 amino acids. V lost 7 bases, J lost 1 base, and 13 bases lay in between. CDR1 is MNHEY, CDR2 SMNVEV, per germline (reference sequence).

The rearrangement links TRBV12-3 or TRBV12-4 to TRBJ1-6; possibly TRBD1 for D (5 bases). Trimming stripped 6 bases from V and 8 bases from J, with 14 bases between. The CDR3 has 14 amino acids. The CDR3 nucleotides are TGTGCCAGCAGCAGTGGGGGGAGTGATTCACCCCTCCACTTT. Encoded protein: CASSSGGSDSPLHF.

The rearrangement uses TRBV7-9 and TRBJ2-1, with a possible D match to TRBD1 (5 bases). Looked up from germline, CDR1 is SEHNR and CDR2 is FQNEAQ (reference sequence). The CDR3 is 12 amino acids. Between the trimmed V and J ends, which lost 5 bases and 8 bases, there was a span of 10 bases. The CDR3 reads CASSPRQYEQFF. The CDR3 DNA reads TGTGCCAGCAGCCCACGACAGTATGAGCAGTTCTTC. Complete variable domain (other parts from reference TRBV7-9 and TRBJ2-1): DTGVSQNPRHKITKRGQNVTFRCDPISEHNRLYWYRQTLGQGPEFLTYFQNEAQLEKSRLLSDRFSAERPKGSFSTLEIQRTEQGDSAMYLCASSPRQYEQFFGPGTRLTVL.

This clonotype was counted a few times. CDR3 nucleotides: TGTGCCAGCAGCCGCAGGGGGCCGAACACCGGGGAGCTGTTTTTT. Its translation: CASSRRGPNTGELFF. V gene TRBV3-1 combines with J gene TRBJ2-2, with TRBD1 matching over 8 bases. J lost 0 bases, V lost 4 bases, and 1 base had no gene match. The CDR3 sequence is 15 residues long. The germline V gene has CDR1 LGHDT and CDR2 YNNKEL (reference sequence).

This chain uses TRBV27 with TRBJ2-7, with D perhaps being TRBD1 or TRBD2 (5 bases each). V dropped 6 bases and J dropped 4 bases, with 19 bases sitting between them. Germline values: CDR1 MNHEY, CDR2 SMNVEV (reference sequence). The CDR3 is 15 amino acids. For the CDR3, the DNA is TGTGCCAGCAGCCAGATACCGGGACCCCGATACGAGCAGTACTTC. Amino acid sequence: CASSQIPGPRYEQYF.

In its sample, this clonotype was seen many times. The chain carries TRBV7-9 and TRBJ2-7, with 8 bases aligning to TRBD2. The V gene's germline CDR1 is SEHNR and CDR2 FQNEAQ (reference sequence). The CDR3 covers 13 residues. Trimming took 5 bases from V and 4 from J; bases not matched to a gene: 4. CDR3 in DNA: TGTGCCAGCAGCGTCGGACTAGCATACGAGCAGTACTTC. Protein: CASSVGLAYEQYF.

The CDR3 here is CATSEPDRGGYNEQFF. DNA of the CDR3: TGTGCCACCAGTGAACCCGACAGGGGGGGGTACAATGAGCAGTTCTTC. V and J are TRBV24-1 and TRBJ2-1; TRBD1 matches at 9 bases. This CDR3 comprises 16 residues. Trimming took 4 bases from V and 4 from J; bases not matched to a gene: 7. Germline values: CDR1 KGHDR, CDR2 SFDVKD.

This clonotype was counted a single time. The chain combines TRBV2 with TRBJ2-7; D uncertain. The CDR3 totals 11 residues. Germline values: CDR1 SNHLY, CDR2 FYNNEI. V gave up 10 bases and J gave up 5 bases, with 12 bases separating them. This CDR3 is CAILPNDEQYF. CDR3 DNA: TGTGCCATACTACCTAACGACGAGCAGTACTTC.

This clonotype was counted a few times. The chain links TRBV9 to TRBJ1-2, with D unclear. The CDR3 spans 15 residues. The V and J ends lost 0 bases and 4 bases respectively, with 13 bases between them. Germline V gene data show CDR1 as SGDLS and CDR2 as YYNGEE. The CDR3 spells CASSVDPRNVYGYTF. The CDR3 region has the DNA TGTGCCAGCAGCGTAGACCCACGGAACGTCTATGGCTACACCTTC.

In this sample, this clonotype turned up a few times. The V and J genes are TRBV18 and TRBJ1-1; D remains unclear. The germline gives CDR1 KGHSH, CDR2 LQKENI. V was trimmed by 1 base and J by 3 bases, leaving 9 bases between them. The CDR3 contains 14 residues. The CDR3 spells CASSPQRGDTEAFF. The DNA for the CDR3 is TGTGCCAGCTCACCACAGCGTGGGGACACTGAAGCTTTCTTT.

The table lists this clonotype with many counts. The gene calls are TRBV12-3 or TRBV12-4 and TRBJ1-1, with D perhaps TRBD1 (5 bases). The CDR3 spans 14 residues. With 7 bases removed from V and 4 bases from J, the gap between germline ends came to 16 bases. CDR3 nucleotides: TGTGCCAGCATCCTAGGGGCGGGGGGCACTGAAGCTTTCTTT. This gives the protein CASILGAGGTEAFF.

This clonotype was observed a few times. This chain connects TRBV7-2 to TRBJ2-2; TRBD1 aligns across 8 bases. Unmatched junction bases numbered 6, after V lost 5 bases and J lost 7 bases. The germline gives CDR1 SGHTA, CDR2 FQGNSA. The CDR3 has 14 residues. The DNA of the CDR3 is TGTGCCAGCAGCGTTCAGGGGGCCGGCGGGGAGCTGTTTTTT. It encodes CASSVQGAGGELFF. The complete variable domain, with remaining parts taken from reference TRBV7-2 and TRBJ2-2, reads GAGVSQSPSNKVTEKGKDVELRCDPISGHTALYWYRQSLGQGLEFLIYFQGNSAPDKSGLPSDRFSAERTGGSVSTLTIQRTQQEDSAVYLCASSVQGAGGELFFGEGSRLTVL.

This clonotype was seen more than once but under ten times. The V gene is TRBV25-1, the J gene TRBJ2-5; D remains ambiguous. CDR3 length: 14 amino acids. Trimming shortened V by 5 bases and J by 1 base, and 11 bases separated the two germline ends. Germline CDR1 reads MGHDK; CDR2 reads SYGVNS. The CDR3 protein is CASSNGRAQETQYF. The CDR3 region has the DNA TGTGCCAGCAGTAACGGACGGGCCCAAGAGACCCAGTACTTC.

This chain links TRBV7-9 with TRBJ2-3; the D gene is possibly TRBD2 (6 bases). CDR1 is SEHNR and CDR2 is FQNEAQ in the germline V gene (reference sequence). V lost 7 bases, J lost 4 bases, and 18 bases lay in between. There are 15 residues in the CDR3. In DNA form, the CDR3 reads TGTGCCAGCACCCCAAGGACTATAGGAGCAGATACGCAGTATTTT. Translated, it gives CASTPRTIGADTQYF.

This clonotype was recorded a few times. The chain recombines TRBV6-5 with TRBJ1-4; D is unresolved. The CDR3 is 15 amino acids. Trimming removed 0 bases from V and 8 bases from J, with 13 bases in between. Germline V gene data show CDR1 as MNHEY and CDR2 as SVGAGI. In nucleotides, the CDR3 is TGTGCCAGCAGTTACTCGACCACCACGGGGGAAAAACTGTTTTTT. Translated, it gives CASSYSTTTGEKLFF.

The chain is built from TRBV4-1 and TRBJ1-3, with no clear D. CDR1 is MGHRA and CDR2 is YSYEKL in the germline V gene. The CDR3 is 15 residues long. The ends were cut back, 4 bases at V and 2 bases at J, with 12 bases in the middle. CDR3 nucleotides: TGCGCCAGCAGCCTCCAGCAAGGAACTGGAAACACCATATATTTT. Protein product: CASSLQQGTGNTIYF.

The chain carries TRBV19 and TRBJ2-6; D remains ambiguous. This CDR3 has 18 amino acids. Trimming took off 5 bases at V and 0 bases at J, with 17 bases between the two ends. Germline CDR1 reads LNHDA; CDR2 reads SQIVND (reference sequence). Here the CDR3 reads CASSAPDELFSGANVLTF. The CDR3 nucleotides are TGTGCCAGTAGTGCTCCGGACGAGCTCTTCTCTGGGGCCAACGTCCTGACTTTC.

The rearrangement links TRBV7-2 to TRBJ2-7; no definite D call. Germline V lookup: CDR1 SGHTA, CDR2 FQGNSA. The CDR3 totals 9 residues. V shed 8 bases and J shed 4 bases, with 3 bases lying between them. CDR3 in DNA: TGTGCCAGCGGGTACGAGCAGTACTTC. This encodes CASGYEQYF.

V gene TRBV7-9 combines with J gene TRBJ1-2; D unresolved. There are 13 residues in the CDR3. Germline V CDR1 and CDR2: SEHNR, FQNEAQ (reference sequence). V gave up 1 base and J gave up 4 bases, with 7 bases separating them. CDR3 bases: TGTGCCAGCAGCTTAGACGCCCTCTATGGCTACACCTTC. The encoded protein is CASSLDALYGYTF.

This rearrangement joins TRBV5-1 to TRBJ2-4; TRBD2 aligns across 10 bases. Unmatched junction bases numbered 7, after V lost 1 base and J lost 6 bases. This CDR3 spans 16 amino acids. Per the germline V gene, CDR1 is SGHRS and CDR2 is YFSETQ. DNA of the CDR3: TGCGCCAGCAGCTTGACCCTAGCGGGAGTTCTAAACATTCAGTACTTC. The encoded protein is CASSLTLAGVLNIQYF.